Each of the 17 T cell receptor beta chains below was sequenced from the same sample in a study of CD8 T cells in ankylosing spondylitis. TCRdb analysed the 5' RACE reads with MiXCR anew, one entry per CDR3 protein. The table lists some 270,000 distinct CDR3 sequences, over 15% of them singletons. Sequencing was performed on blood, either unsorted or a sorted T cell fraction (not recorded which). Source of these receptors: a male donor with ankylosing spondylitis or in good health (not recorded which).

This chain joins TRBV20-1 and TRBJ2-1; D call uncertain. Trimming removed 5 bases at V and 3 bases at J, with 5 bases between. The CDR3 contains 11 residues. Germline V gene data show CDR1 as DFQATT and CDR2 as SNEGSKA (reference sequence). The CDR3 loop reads CSALHYNEQFF. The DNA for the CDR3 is TGCAGTGCTCTTCACTACAATGAGCAGTTCTTC.

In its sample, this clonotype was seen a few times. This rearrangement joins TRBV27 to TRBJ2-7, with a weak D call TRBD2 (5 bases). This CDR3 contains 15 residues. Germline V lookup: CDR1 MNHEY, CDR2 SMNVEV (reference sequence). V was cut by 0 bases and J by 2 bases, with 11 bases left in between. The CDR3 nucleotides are TGTGCCAGCAGTTTATCAGCGGTGAGCCCCTACGAGCAGTACTTC. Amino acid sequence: CASSLSAVSPYEQYF.

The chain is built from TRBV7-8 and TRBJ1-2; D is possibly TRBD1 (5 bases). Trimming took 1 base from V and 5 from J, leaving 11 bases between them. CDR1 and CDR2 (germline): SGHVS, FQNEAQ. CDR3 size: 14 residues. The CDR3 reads CASSLGGLDYGYTF. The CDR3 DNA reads TGTGCCAGCAGCTTAGGGGGACTGGATTATGGCTACACCTTC.

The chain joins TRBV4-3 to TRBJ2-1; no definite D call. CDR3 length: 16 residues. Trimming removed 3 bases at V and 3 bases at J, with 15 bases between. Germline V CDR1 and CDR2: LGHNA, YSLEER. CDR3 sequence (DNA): TGCGCCAGCAGCCAGGACCCACGGTTGCTCTACAATGAGCAGTTCTTC. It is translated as CASSQDPRLLYNEQFF.

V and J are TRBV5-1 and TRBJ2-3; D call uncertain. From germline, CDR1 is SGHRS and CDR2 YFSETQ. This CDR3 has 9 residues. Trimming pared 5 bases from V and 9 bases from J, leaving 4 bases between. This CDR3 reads CASSQTQYF. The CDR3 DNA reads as TGCGCCAGCAGTCAAACGCAGTATTTT.

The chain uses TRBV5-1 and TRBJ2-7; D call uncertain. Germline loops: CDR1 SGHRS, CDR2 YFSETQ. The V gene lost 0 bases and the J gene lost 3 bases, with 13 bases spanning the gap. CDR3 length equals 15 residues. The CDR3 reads CASSLGGLKGYEQYF. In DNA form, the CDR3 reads TGCGCCAGCAGCTTGGGGGGTCTGAAGGGCTACGAGCAGTACTTC.

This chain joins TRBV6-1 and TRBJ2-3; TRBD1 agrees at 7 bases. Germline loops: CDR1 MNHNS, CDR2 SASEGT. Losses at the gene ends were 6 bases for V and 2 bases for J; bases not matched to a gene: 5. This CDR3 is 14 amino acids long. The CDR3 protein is CASRLGQPTDTQYF. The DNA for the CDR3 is TGTGCCAGCAGGCTGGGACAGCCCACAGATACGCAGTATTTT.

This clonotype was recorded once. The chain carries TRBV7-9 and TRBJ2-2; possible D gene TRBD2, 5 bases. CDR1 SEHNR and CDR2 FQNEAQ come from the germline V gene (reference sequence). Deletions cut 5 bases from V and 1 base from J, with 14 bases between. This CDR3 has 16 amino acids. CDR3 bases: TGTGCCAGCAGCCCCGGGCTCGGAGGGAACACCGGGGAGCTGTTTTTT. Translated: CASSPGLGGNTGELFF.

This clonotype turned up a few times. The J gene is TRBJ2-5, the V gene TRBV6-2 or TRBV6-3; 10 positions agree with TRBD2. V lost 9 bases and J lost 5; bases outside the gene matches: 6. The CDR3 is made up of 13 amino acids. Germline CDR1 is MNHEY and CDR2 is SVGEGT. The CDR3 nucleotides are TGTGCCAGGGAAGCGGGAGGGGATGAGACCCAGTACTTC. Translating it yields CAREAGGDETQYF.

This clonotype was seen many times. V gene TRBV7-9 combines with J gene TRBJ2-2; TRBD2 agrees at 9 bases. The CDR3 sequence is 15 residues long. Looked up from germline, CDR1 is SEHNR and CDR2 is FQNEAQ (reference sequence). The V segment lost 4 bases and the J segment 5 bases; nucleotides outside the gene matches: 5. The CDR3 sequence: CASSWGTSITGELFF. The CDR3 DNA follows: TGTGCCAGCAGCTGGGGGACTAGCATTACCGGGGAGCTGTTTTTT.

The CDR3 region has the DNA TGCAGTGCAAAAGTACTAGCGGGAGAGGGGGATACGCAGTATTTT. Its translation: CSAKVLAGEGDTQYF. The chain couples TRBV20-1 to TRBJ2-3; 11 positions agree with TRBD2. CDR1 is DFQATT, CDR2 SNEGSKA, per germline (reference sequence). The CDR3 runs 15 residues. The V segment lost 6 bases and the J segment 6 bases; nucleotides outside the gene matches: 11.

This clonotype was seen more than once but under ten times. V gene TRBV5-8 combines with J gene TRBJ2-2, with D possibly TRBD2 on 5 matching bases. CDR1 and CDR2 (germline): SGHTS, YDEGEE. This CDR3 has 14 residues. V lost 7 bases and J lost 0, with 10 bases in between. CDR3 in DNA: TGTGCCAGCGACGGGAACACGAACACCGGGGAGCTGTTTTTT. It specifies CASDGNTNTGELFF.

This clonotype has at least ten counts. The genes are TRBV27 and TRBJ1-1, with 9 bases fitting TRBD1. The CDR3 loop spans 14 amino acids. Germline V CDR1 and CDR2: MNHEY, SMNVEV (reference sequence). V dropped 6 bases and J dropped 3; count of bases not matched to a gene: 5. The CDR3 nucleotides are TGTGCCAGCAGGTGGACAGGGGAGGACACTGAAGCTTTCTTT. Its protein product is CASRWTGEDTEAFF.

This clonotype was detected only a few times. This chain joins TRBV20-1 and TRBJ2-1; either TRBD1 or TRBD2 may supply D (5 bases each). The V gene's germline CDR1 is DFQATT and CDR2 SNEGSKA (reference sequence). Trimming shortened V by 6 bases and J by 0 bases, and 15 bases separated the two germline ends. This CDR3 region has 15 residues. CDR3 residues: CSAHPSRDSYNEQFF. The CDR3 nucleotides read TGCAGTGCCCACCCTAGCAGGGACTCCTACAATGAGCAGTTCTTC.

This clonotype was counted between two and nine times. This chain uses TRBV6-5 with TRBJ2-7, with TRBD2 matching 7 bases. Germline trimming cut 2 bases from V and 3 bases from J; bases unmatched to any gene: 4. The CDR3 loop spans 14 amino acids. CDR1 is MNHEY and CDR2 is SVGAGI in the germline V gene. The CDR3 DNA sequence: TGTGCCAGCAGTTACGCCAGCGGGATCTACGAGCAGTACTTC. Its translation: CASSYASGIYEQYF.

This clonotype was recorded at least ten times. The CDR3 region is CASSPGLAGGYYEQYF. The CDR3 nucleotides are TGCGCCAGCAGCCCGGGACTAGCGGGAGGGTACTACGAGCAGTACTTC. V usage is TRBV5-1 and J usage is TRBJ2-7, with 16 bases lining up with TRBD2. J gave up 3 bases and V 4 bases, and 4 bases lay outside the gene matches. The CDR3 runs to 16 residues. The germline V gene encodes CDR1 SGHRS and CDR2 YFSETQ.

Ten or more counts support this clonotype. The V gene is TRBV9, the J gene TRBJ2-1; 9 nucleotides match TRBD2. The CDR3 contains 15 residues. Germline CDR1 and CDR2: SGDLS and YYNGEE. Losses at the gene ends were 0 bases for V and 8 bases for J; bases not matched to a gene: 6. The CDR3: CASSVGSGRIDEQFF. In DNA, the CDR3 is TGTGCCAGCAGCGTAGGTAGCGGGAGAATCGATGAGCAGTTCTTC.